Listed below are T cell receptor beta chains from one sample, sequenced in a study of identical twins. TCRdb reprocessed the 5' RACE reads with MiXCR, giving one entry per CDR3 protein. The sample yields fewer than 650,000 distinct CDR3 sequences, 7.1% seen once. These data were also reused for a study on yellow fever vaccine responses in identical twins.

Material: PBMCs. These receptors were obtained from a woman aged 18-29 years in good health. The CDR3 runs from the conserved cysteine through the conserved F or W. A D gene is named only where the DNA matches it firmly. The size entry is marked missing in some rows and otherwise reads once, few, many or a size class.

CDR3 protein	CDR3 DNA	clone size	J gene	D gene	V gene
CASSYDGTSYNEQFF	TGTGCCAGCAGTTATGACGGAACTTCCTACAATGAGCAGTTCTTC	.	TRBJ2-1	.	TRBV12-3/TRBV12-4
CASSTQGRAEAFF	TGTGCCAGTAGTACACAGGGGCGGGCTGAAGCTTTCTTT	few	TRBJ1-1	TRBD1	TRBV19
CASSTDSGTGATGELFF	TGTGCCAGCAGCACCGACTCCGGGACAGGGGCCACCGGGGAGCTGTTTTTT	few	TRBJ2-2	TRBD1	TRBV7-3
CSVTDAGRTTEAFF	TGCAGCGTAACCGACGCAGGGCGGACCACTGAAGCTTTCTTT	many	TRBJ1-1	.	TRBV29-1
CAISESNSLAGAGEQYF	TGTGCCATCAGTGAGTCAAACTCACTAGCGGGAGCTGGAGAGCAGTACTTC	.	TRBJ2-7	TRBD2	TRBV10-3
CASRAWPASNEKLFF	TGTGCCAGCAGGGCCTGGCCAGCGTCTAATGAAAAACTGTTTTTT	many	TRBJ1-4	.	TRBV28
CASSKVRSRRPQETQYF	TGTGCCAGCAGCAAAGTACGTAGCCGAAGACCCCAAGAGACCCAGTACTTC	.	TRBJ2-5	.	TRBV21-1
CSARVRTSRVRGTDTQYF	TGCAGTGCTAGAGTTAGGACTAGCCGGGTCCGCGGCACAGATACGCAGTATTTT	many	TRBJ2-3	TRBD2	TRBV20-1
CASSLSGSTVNEQFF	TGCGCCAGCAGCTTAAGCGGGAGTACGGTCAATGAGCAGTTCTTC	many	TRBJ2-1	TRBD2	TRBV5-1
CASSFIARQGGDEQFF	TGTGCCAGCTCATTCATAGCGAGACAGGGAGGGGATGAGCAGTTCTTC	.	TRBJ2-1	.	TRBV18
CASSFGGRGTDTQYF	TGCGCCAGCAGCTTCGGCGGGAGGGGCACAGATACGCAGTATTTT	many	TRBJ2-3	TRBD2	TRBV5-1
CATSDRNQPQHF	TGTGCCACCAGTGATCGGAATCAGCCCCAGCATTTT	few	TRBJ1-5	.	TRBV24-1
CASSLTLLGDERTDTQYF	TGCGCCAGCAGCCTAACCCTACTCGGCGACGAGAGAACAGATACGCAGTATTTT	many	TRBJ2-3	.	TRBV5-1
CSAGGRKSSYNEQFF	TGCAGTGCCGGTGGGCGGAAGAGCTCCTACAATGAGCAGTTCTTC	few	TRBJ2-1	.	TRBV20-1
CSARDGQEKNTGELFF	TGCAGCGCTCGGGACGGACAGGAGAAGAACACCGGGGAGCTGTTTTTT	many	TRBJ2-2	TRBD1	TRBV29-1
CSARRTGRTSSTDTQYF	TGCAGTGCACGGAGGACGGGACGAACCTCGAGCACAGATACGCAGTATTTT	few	TRBJ2-3	.	TRBV20-1
CASSPFADTQYF	TGTGCCAGCAGTCCGTTCGCAGATACGCAGTATTTT	few	TRBJ2-3	.	TRBV5-5
CASSDSKAGLAGTQHF	TGTGCCAGCAGTGACTCGAAAGCTGGACTAGCGGGTACGCAGCATTTT	.	TRBJ1-5	.	TRBV6-4
CASGIRDRGLNTEAFF	TGTGCCAGCGGAATCCGGGACAGGGGATTGAACACTGAAGCTTTCTTT	few	TRBJ1-1	TRBD1	TRBV7-8
CASRPSTGALDEQFF	TGTGCCAGCAGGCCTAGTACGGGTGCCTTGGATGAGCAGTTCTTC	few	TRBJ2-1	.	TRBV12-3/TRBV12-4
CASSLLGLAVNTGELFF	TGCGCCAGCAGCCTCTTGGGACTAGCGGTGAACACCGGGGAGCTGTTTTTT	few	TRBJ2-2	TRBD2	TRBV5-1
CASSPRLAGTQETQYF	TGTGCCAGCAGCCCCCGACTAGCGGGGACCCAAGAGACCCAGTACTTC	many	TRBJ2-5	TRBD2	TRBV4-2
CATSEPGSGTLQDEQFF	TGTGCCACCAGTGAACCCGGTAGCGGGACCCTACAGGATGAGCAGTTCTTC	.	TRBJ2-1	TRBD2	TRBV24-1
CASSFGTTGTDTQYF	TGTGCCAGCAGCTTCGGGACTACCGGCACAGATACGCAGTATTTT	.	TRBJ2-3	TRBD2	TRBV7-2
CASKQSGQYNEQFF	TGTGCCAGCAAACAGAGTGGGCAGTACAATGAGCAGTTCTTC	many	TRBJ2-1	.	TRBV2
CASSRGQGTIETQYF	TGTGCCAGCAGCCGCGGACAGGGAACAATAGAGACCCAGTACTTC	many	TRBJ2-5	TRBD1	TRBV3-1
CASSLKGGAWYGYTF	TGTGCCAGCAGCTTAAAGGGGGGCGCATGGTATGGCTACACCTTC	few	TRBJ1-2	.	TRBV7-4
CASSSGQVSNQPQHF	TGTGCCAGCAGTTCAGGACAGGTTAGCAATCAGCCCCAGCATTTT	.	TRBJ1-5	TRBD1	TRBV12-3/TRBV12-4
CASSFILSNQPQHF	TGTGCCAGCAGTTTTATCCTAAGCAATCAGCCCCAGCATTTT	many	TRBJ1-5	.	TRBV12-3/TRBV12-4
CASSLAGTSGRSDTQYF	TGTGCCAGCAGCTTAGCGGGGACTAGCGGGAGATCCGATACGCAGTATTTT	.	TRBJ2-3	TRBD2	TRBV7-2
CASSPLSGGSYNEQFF	TGTGCCAGCAGTCCCCTCTCAGGAGGCTCCTACAATGAGCAGTTCTTC	many	TRBJ2-1	.	TRBV6-1
CAISGVNTGELFF	TGTGCCATCAGTGGAGTGAACACCGGGGAGCTGTTTTTT	many	TRBJ2-2	.	TRBV10-3
CASSTDRLSYEQYF	TGTGCCAGCAGTACTGACAGGTTATCCTACGAGCAGTACTTC	few	TRBJ2-7	.	TRBV25-1
CASSSLDRETQYF	TGCGCCAGCAGCTCGTTAGACAGAGAGACCCAGTACTTC	.	TRBJ2-5	.	TRBV5-1
CASSEWAGGSIYGYTF	TGTGCCAGCAGTGAATGGGCAGGGGGAAGTATCTATGGCTACACCTTC	many	TRBJ1-2	TRBD1	TRBV25-1
CASRLGVGQPQHF	TGTGCCAGCAGGTTGGGCGTCGGTCAGCCCCAGCATTTT	few	TRBJ1-5	.	TRBV27
CASCRASGPQYEQYF	TGTGCCAGCTGCCGGGCTAGCGGCCCGCAGTACGAGCAGTACTTC	few	TRBJ2-7	TRBD2	TRBV6-1
CASSPLPSGPYNSPLHF	TGTGCCAGCTCACCACTTCCCAGCGGGCCCTATAATTCACCCCTCCACTTT	.	TRBJ1-6	.	TRBV18
CSASPDWGGGNTIYF	TGCAGTGCTAGCCCGGACTGGGGGGGTGGAAACACCATATATTTT	many	TRBJ1-3	.	TRBV20-1